The 27 T cell receptor beta chains below come from one sample, sequenced in a study of early T cells in non-severe SARS-CoV-2 infection. One entry per CDR3 protein, called by TCRdb with MiXCR from the 5' RACE reads. The data show about 35,000 distinct CDR3 sequences, over 5% seen once. The source material was whole blood, sampled at baseline. Receptors were obtained from an adult who was a healthcare worker with PCR-confirmed SARS-CoV-2 infection or an uninfected control (not recorded which).

The V gene is TRBV7-9, the J gene TRBJ2-1; perhaps TRBD2 as D (5 bases). V lost 5 bases and J lost 10, with 15 bases in between. Germline V gives CDR1 SEHNR, CDR2 FQNEAQ (reference sequence). CDR3 length equals 13 residues. The CDR3 protein is CASSLGLSREQFF. In DNA, the CDR3 is TGTGCCAGCAGCCTAGGACTGTCCCGCGAGCAGTTCTTC.

This clonotype was observed at least ten times. The chain has TRBV10-1 and TRBJ2-7, with D hard to call. CDR3 length equals 12 residues. The V and J ends lost 4 bases and 5 bases respectively, with 9 bases between them. CDR1 is WNHNN, CDR2 SYGVQD, per germline (reference sequence). DNA for the CDR3: TGCGCCAGCAGTGGGTTGACCGACGAGCAGTACTTC. This gives the protein CASSGLTDEQYF.

This clonotype showed up many times. This chain connects TRBV6-6 to TRBJ2-7; the D gene is possibly TRBD2 (6 bases). V gave up 0 bases and J gave up 4 bases, with 16 bases separating them. Germline CDR1 reads MNHNY; CDR2 reads SVGAGI (reference sequence). CDR3 size: 16 residues. The CDR3 coding sequence is TGTGCCAGCAGTTACTCGGGGAGGTCTAGAGGTTACGAGCAGTACGTC. It codes for CASSYSGRSRGYEQYV.

In this sample, this clonotype turned up a few times. J is TRBJ2-7 and V is TRBV7-6; D gene unclear. Germline V gene data show CDR1 as SGHVS and CDR2 as FNYEAQ. Deletions cut 1 base from V and 3 bases from J, with 10 bases between. The CDR3 is made up of 14 amino acids. CDR3 coding DNA: TGTGCCAGCAGCTTAGGACAACGGATCTACGAGCAGTACTTC. It yields the protein CASSLGQRIYEQYF.

This clonotype was picked up many times. The chain combines TRBV5-6 with TRBJ2-3; D remains unclear. The V gene lost 4 bases and the J gene lost 1 base, with 16 bases spanning the gap. Germline CDR1 and CDR2: SGHDT and YYEEEE. CDR3 length: 16 residues. The CDR3 is CASSRHTPLGTDTQYF. In nucleotides, the CDR3 is TGTGCCAGCAGCCGTCATACGCCCCTAGGCACAGATACGCAGTATTTT.

The V call is TRBV28, the J call TRBJ1-1, with D unclear. The V gene lost 7 bases and the J gene lost 1 base, with 7 bases spanning the gap. This CDR3 has 12 amino acids. Germline values: CDR1 MDHEN, CDR2 SYDVKM. CDR3: CASKIENTEAFF. The CDR3 DNA is TGTGCCAGCAAGATAGAGAACACTGAAGCTTTCTTT.

There are many counts of this clonotype. The chain combines TRBV7-6 with TRBJ1-2; D uncertain. The CDR3 has 13 residues. CDR1 SGHVS and CDR2 FNYEAQ come from the germline V gene. Trimming left V 5 bases short and J 7 bases short, with 14 bases between. CDR3 sequence: CASSRQGYLGYTF. In DNA form, the CDR3 reads TGTGCCAGCAGCCGCCAAGGATATCTTGGCTACACCTTC.

This clonotype showed up many times. The rearrangement links TRBV7-9 to TRBJ1-5, with 7 bases that match TRBD1. CDR1 and CDR2 (germline): SEHNR, FQNEAQ (reference sequence). V was clipped by 3 bases and J by 9 bases; unmatched bases: 8. This CDR3 region has 14 residues. CDR3 sequence (DNA): TGTGCCAGCAGCTTCGAGGGGGCTCTGAGGCCCCAGCATTTT. Protein: CASSFEGALRPQHF.

The table lists this clonotype with many counts. V is TRBV7-2 and J is TRBJ1-2; TRBD1 is a possible D gene (5 bases). The ends were cut back, 5 bases at V and 8 bases at J, with 24 bases in the middle. CDR1 SGHTA and CDR2 FQGNSA come from the germline V gene. The CDR3 extends over 16 amino acids. The chain's CDR3 is CASSPLGGGGGYGYTF. As DNA, the CDR3 is TGTGCCAGCAGCCCCCTCGGAGGAGGCGGGGGATACGGCTACACCTTC.

This clonotype was seen many times. V and J are TRBV7-2 and TRBJ2-1, with 8 bases identical to TRBD2. This CDR3 comprises 16 residues. CDR1 is SGHTA and CDR2 is FQGNSA in the germline V gene. V trimming: 1 base; J trimming: 4 bases; junction bases outside the gene matches: 6. The CDR3 region has the DNA TGTGCCAGCAGCTTAGGGGGACTAGGGATGTACAATGAGCAGTTCTTC. This gives the protein CASSLGGLGMYNEQFF.

In its sample, this clonotype was seen many times. V usage is TRBV28 and J usage is TRBJ2-7; 13 nucleotides align to TRBD2. This CDR3 region has 15 residues. The V and J ends lost 6 bases and 3 bases, in that order; junction bases with no gene match: 5. Germline values: CDR1 MDHEN, CDR2 SYDVKM. In DNA, the CDR3 is TGTGCCAGCAGCCGCGGGACTAGCGGGGACTACGAGCAGTACGTC. This sequence encodes CASSRGTSGDYEQYV.

There are many counts of this clonotype. The genes are TRBV20-1 and TRBJ2-2, with 7 bases fitting TRBD1. Looked up from germline, CDR1 is DFQATT and CDR2 is SNEGSKA (reference sequence). V was clipped by 4 bases and J by 8 bases; unmatched bases: 7. The CDR3 is made up of 13 amino acids. The CDR3 DNA reads TGCAGTGCTATTAGCAGGGGGAAGGGGGAGCTGTTTTTT. Protein: CSAISRGKGELFF.

This clonotype was counted many times. The chain joins TRBV10-2 to TRBJ2-7; a possible D gene is TRBD2 (6 bases). Germline loops: CDR1 WSHSY, CDR2 SAAADI. Trimming left V 5 bases short and J 5 bases short, with 19 bases between. This CDR3 has 15 residues. The CDR3 nucleotides read TGCGCCAGCAGTTCCCCCGGGACTCCCGCCCACGAGCAGTACGTC. It is translated as CASSSPGTPAHEQYV.

In its sample, this clonotype was seen many times. The chain links TRBV18 to TRBJ2-1; either TRBD1 or TRBD2 may fit D (5 bases each). This CDR3 has 15 amino acids. V was pared by 8 bases and J by 0 bases, with 14 bases between. Germline assignment: CDR1 KGHSH and CDR2 LQKENI. CDR3 nucleotide sequence: TGTGCCAGCGGAGAGGGACGGAGCTCCTACAATGAGCAGTTCTTC. Amino acids: CASGEGRSSYNEQFF.

CDR3 sequence: CASSLVASGLLQQQFF. CDR3 sequence (DNA): TGTGCCAGCAGCTTAGTGGCTAGCGGGCTCCTACAACAGCAGTTCTTC. The V call is TRBV7-8, the J call TRBJ2-1, with 8 bases fitting TRBD2. Germline V gene data show CDR1 as SGHVS and CDR2 as FQNEAQ. The CDR3 sequence is 16 residues long. Trimming removed 1 base from V and 11 bases from J; junction bases left unmatched: 13.

This clonotype was seen a handful of times. The chain combines TRBV10-2 with TRBJ1-1; D remains ambiguous. Trimming removed 9 bases from V and 1 base from J, with 6 bases in between. The germline V gene encodes CDR1 WSHSY and CDR2 SAAADI. This CDR3 spans 11 amino acids. CDR3 nucleotide sequence: TGCGCCAGTCGGACGAACACTGAAGCTTTCTTT. Translation: CASRTNTEAFF.

This clonotype has at least ten counts. V usage is TRBV2 and J usage is TRBJ2-5; 12 bases are shared with TRBD2. CDR3 length: 21 residues. V gave up 6 bases and J gave up 1 base; unmatched junction bases: 21. Germline V gene data show CDR1 as SNHLY and CDR2 as FYNNEI. CDR3 nucleotide sequence: TGTGCCAGCAGCCCGAACCGACTAGCGGGAGTAGCGGGAGGGCCCCAAGAGACCCAGTACTTC. It encodes CASSPNRLAGVAGGPQETQYF. Drawing the rest from reference TRBV2 and TRBJ2-5, the complete variable domain is EPEVTQTPSHQVTQMGQEVILRCVPISNHLYFYWYRQILGQKVEFLVSFYNNEISEKSEIFDDQFSVERPDGSNFTLKIRSTKLEDSAMYFCASSPNRLAGVAGGPQETQYFGPGTRLLVL.

The chain joins TRBV7-9 to TRBJ2-3; weak D call: TRBD1 (5 bases). V was cut by 1 base and J by 6 bases, with 11 bases left in between. Germline V gives CDR1 SEHNR, CDR2 FQNEAQ (reference sequence). This CDR3 contains 14 residues. The CDR3 region has the DNA TGTGCCAGCAGCTTAGTAGGCAGGGCCGATACGCAGTATTTT. Its translation is CASSLVGRADTQYF.

This clonotype was seen repeatedly, ten times or more. CDR3 bases: TGTGCCAGCAGCTTAGGGACAGGGAACTATGGCTACACCTTC. Amino acid sequence: CASSLGTGNYGYTF. This chain links TRBV7-2 with TRBJ1-2; 8 bases agree with TRBD1. Germline CDR1 reads SGHTA; CDR2 reads FQGNSA. V trimming: 1 base; J trimming: 2 bases; junction bases outside the gene matches: 0. There are 14 residues in the CDR3.

This clonotype has only a few counts. V is TRBV4-3 and J is TRBJ1-3, with no clear D. There are 14 residues in the CDR3. Germline-derived CDR1 and CDR2 are LGHNA and YSLEER. V lost 1 base to trimming and J lost 0 bases, with 4 bases between them. The CDR3 region is CASSQGSSGNTIYF. CDR3 coding DNA: TGCGCCAGCAGCCAAGGGAGCTCTGGAAACACCATATATTTT.

By sample fraction, this clonotype is medium-sized. This chain connects TRBV5-6 to TRBJ2-7; D not certain. The CDR3 has 15 residues. V was cut by 7 bases and J by 0 bases, with 17 bases left in between. Per the germline V gene, CDR1 is SGHDT and CDR2 is YYEEEE. CDR3 sequence: CASPPGRPSSYEQYV. The DNA of the CDR3 is TGTGCCAGCCCCCCAGGACGCCCTTCCTCCTACGAGCAGTACGTC.

This clonotype was seen repeatedly, ten times or more. V and J are TRBV27 and TRBJ2-7; possible D gene TRBD2, 5 bases. V was pared by 8 bases and J by 3 bases, with 8 bases between. This CDR3 spans 11 amino acids. CDR1 and CDR2 (germline): MNHEY, SMNVEV (reference sequence). The DNA for the CDR3 is TGTGCCAGCTCGGACTTCTACGAGCAGTACTTC. It yields the protein CASSDFYEQYF.

This clonotype was counted ten times or more. This CDR3 is CSATSTSGRAFYNEQFF. The CDR3, as DNA: TGCAGTGCTACCTCGACTAGCGGGAGGGCCTTTTACAATGAGCAGTTCTTC. The gene calls are TRBV20-1 and TRBJ2-1; 14 bases fit TRBD2. The CDR3 runs 17 residues. The trim removed 4 bases at V and 4 bases at J, leaving 9 bases unmatched. The germline V gene has CDR1 DFQATT and CDR2 SNEGSKA (reference sequence).

This clonotype showed up many times. The rearrangement uses TRBV7-9 and TRBJ2-1; D unresolved. CDR1 is SEHNR and CDR2 is FQNEAQ in the germline V gene (reference sequence). There are 16 residues in the CDR3. Between the trimmed V and J ends, which lost 5 bases and 0 bases, there was a span of 14 bases. This CDR3 is CASSRRPGSSYNEQFF. Written as DNA, the CDR3 is TGTGCCAGCAGCCGCCGGCCGGGCTCCTCCTACAATGAGCAGTTCTTC.

In this sample, this clonotype turned up a few times. This chain connects TRBV10-2 to TRBJ2-3; 13 positions match TRBD2. The CDR3 totals 17 residues. The trim removed 5 bases at V and 2 bases at J, leaving 7 bases unmatched. Per germline, CDR1 WSHSY and CDR2 SAAADI. CDR3 coding DNA: TGCGCCAGCAGTCTGCCGACTAGCGGGAGGAACACAGATACGCAGTATTTT. This codes for CASSLPTSGRNTDTQYF.

This clonotype was seen at least ten times. This chain connects TRBV20-1 to TRBJ2-2; D perhaps matches TRBD2 (5 bases). The germline CDR1 and CDR2 sequences are DFQATT and SNEGSKA (reference sequence). Trimming stripped 0 bases from V and 3 bases from J, with 11 bases between. CDR3 length equals 15 residues. The CDR3 here is CSARDLASHTGELFF. In DNA form, the CDR3 reads TGCAGTGCTAGAGATCTGGCTAGCCACACCGGGGAGCTGTTTTTT.

This clonotype was observed many times. The rearrangement uses TRBV28 and TRBJ2-7, with TRBD2 matching 7 bases. There are 14 residues in the CDR3. Germline trimming cut 1 base from V and 4 bases from J; bases unmatched to any gene: 4. CDR1 is MDHEN, CDR2 SYDVKM, per germline. CDR3 residues: CASSLFGGSYEQYF. CDR3 sequence (DNA): TGTGCCAGCAGTTTATTCGGGGGGTCTTACGAGCAGTACTTC.